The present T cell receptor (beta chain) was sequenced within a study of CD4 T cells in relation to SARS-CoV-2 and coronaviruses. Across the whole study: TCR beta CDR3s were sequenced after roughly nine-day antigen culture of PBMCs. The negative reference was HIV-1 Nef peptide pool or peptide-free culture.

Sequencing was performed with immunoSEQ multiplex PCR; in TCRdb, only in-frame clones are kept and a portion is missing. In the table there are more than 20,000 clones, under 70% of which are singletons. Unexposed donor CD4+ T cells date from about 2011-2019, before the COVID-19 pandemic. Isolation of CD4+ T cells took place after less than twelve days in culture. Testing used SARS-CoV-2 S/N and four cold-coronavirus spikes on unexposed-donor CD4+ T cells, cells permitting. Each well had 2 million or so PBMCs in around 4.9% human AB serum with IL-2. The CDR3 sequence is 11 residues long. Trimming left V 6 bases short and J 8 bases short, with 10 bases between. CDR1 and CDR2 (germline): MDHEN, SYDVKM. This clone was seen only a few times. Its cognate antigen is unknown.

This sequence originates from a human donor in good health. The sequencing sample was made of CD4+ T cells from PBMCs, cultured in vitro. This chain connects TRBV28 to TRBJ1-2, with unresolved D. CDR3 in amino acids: CASSHLGGYTF. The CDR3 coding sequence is TGTGCCAGCAGCCACTTAGGGGGCTACACCTTC.